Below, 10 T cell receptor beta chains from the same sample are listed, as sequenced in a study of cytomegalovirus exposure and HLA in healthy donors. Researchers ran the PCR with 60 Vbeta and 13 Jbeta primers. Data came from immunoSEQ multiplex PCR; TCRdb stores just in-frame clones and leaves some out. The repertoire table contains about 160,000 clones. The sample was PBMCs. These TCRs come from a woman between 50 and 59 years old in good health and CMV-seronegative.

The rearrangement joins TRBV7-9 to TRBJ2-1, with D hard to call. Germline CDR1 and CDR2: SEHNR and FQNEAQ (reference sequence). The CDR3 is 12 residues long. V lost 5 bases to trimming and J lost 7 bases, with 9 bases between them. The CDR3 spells CASSPLENEQFF. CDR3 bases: TGTGCCAGCAGCCCACTTGAAAATGAGCAGTTCTTC.

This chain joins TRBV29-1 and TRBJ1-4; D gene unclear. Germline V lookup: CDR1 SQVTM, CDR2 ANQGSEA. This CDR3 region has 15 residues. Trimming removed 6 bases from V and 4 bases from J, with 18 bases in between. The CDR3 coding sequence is TGCAGCGTCCCTCACCCTACAAGCGGTAATGAAAAACTGTTTTTT. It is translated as CSVPHPTSGNEKLFF. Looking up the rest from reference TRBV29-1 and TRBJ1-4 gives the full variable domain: SAVISQKPSRDICQRGTSLTIQCQVDSQVTMMFWYRQQPGQSLTLIATANQGSEATYESGFVIDKFPISRPNLTFSTLTVSNMSPEDSSIYLCSVPHPTSGNEKLFFGSGTQLSVL.

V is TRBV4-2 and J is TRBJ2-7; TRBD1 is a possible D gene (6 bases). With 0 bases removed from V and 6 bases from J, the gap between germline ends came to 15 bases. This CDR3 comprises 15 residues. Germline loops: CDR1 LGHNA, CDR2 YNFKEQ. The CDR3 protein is CASSQDLGRGGEQYF. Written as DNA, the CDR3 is TGTGCCAGCAGCCAAGATTTGGGTCGAGGGGGCGAGCAGTACTTC.

Written as DNA, the CDR3 is TGTGCCAGCAGTGAAAGAGCCGGGACAGAGGGGTACGAGCAGTACTTC. Translated, it gives CASSERAGTEGYEQYF. The chain carries TRBV6-1 and TRBJ2-7; 7 bases map to TRBD1. Germline V gives CDR1 MNHNS, CDR2 SASEGT. The V gene end was trimmed by 2 bases and the J gene end by 4 bases; junction bases not matched to a gene: 11. The CDR3 loop spans 16 amino acids.

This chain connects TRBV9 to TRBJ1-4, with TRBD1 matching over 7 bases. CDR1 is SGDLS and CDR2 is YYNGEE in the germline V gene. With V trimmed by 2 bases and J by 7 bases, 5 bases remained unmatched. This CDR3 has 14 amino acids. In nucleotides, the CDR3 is TGTGCCAGCAGCGTTTCAGGGGGTACTGAAAAACTGTTTTTT. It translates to CASSVSGGTEKLFF.

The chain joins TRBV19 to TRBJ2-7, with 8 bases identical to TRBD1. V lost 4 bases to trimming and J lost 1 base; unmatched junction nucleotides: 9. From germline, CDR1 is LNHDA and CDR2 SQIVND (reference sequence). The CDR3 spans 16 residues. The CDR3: CASSRTGRERSYEQYF. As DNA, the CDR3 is TGTGCCAGTAGTAGGACAGGGCGCGAGAGATCCTACGAGCAGTACTTC.

CDR3 sequence: CASSMGGSPYEQYF. In DNA form, the CDR3 reads TGTGCCAGTAGTATGGGGGGAAGCCCCTACGAGCAGTACTTC. The chain links TRBV19 to TRBJ2-7, with a tentative D call TRBD2 (6 bases). The CDR3 is 14 amino acids. Trimming took 3 bases from V and 2 from J, leaving 11 bases between them. CDR1 is LNHDA, CDR2 SQIVND, per germline (reference sequence).

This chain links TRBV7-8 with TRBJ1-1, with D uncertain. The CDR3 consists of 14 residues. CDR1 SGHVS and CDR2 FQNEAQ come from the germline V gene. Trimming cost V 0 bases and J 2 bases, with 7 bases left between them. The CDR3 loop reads CASSLAGVNTEAFF. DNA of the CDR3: TGTGCCAGCAGCTTAGCCGGAGTTAACACTGAAGCTTTCTTT.

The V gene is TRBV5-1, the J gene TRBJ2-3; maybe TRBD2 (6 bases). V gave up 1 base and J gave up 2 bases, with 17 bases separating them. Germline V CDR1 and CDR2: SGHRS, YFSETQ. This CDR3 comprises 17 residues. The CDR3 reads CASSLFPQGGNTDTQYF. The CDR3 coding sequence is TGCGCCAGCAGCTTGTTCCCTCAAGGAGGGAACACAGATACGCAGTATTTT.

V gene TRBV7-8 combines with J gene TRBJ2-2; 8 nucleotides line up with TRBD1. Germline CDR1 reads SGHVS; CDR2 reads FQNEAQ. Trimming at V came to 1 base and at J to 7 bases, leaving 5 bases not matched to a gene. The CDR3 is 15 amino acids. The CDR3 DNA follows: TGTGCCAGCAGCTTAGAGTCAGGGGGCCTCGGGGAGCTGTTTTTT. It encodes CASSLESGGLGELFF.